The 3 T cell receptor beta chains reported below all come from one sample, sequenced in a study of CD8 T cells in Susac syndrome. Random hexamers were used to reverse transcribe the RNA input (roughly 0.5 to 1 ug). TCRdb reprocessed the immunoSEQ multiplex PCR reads with MiXCR, giving one entry per CDR3 protein. The sample comprises 71,000 or so distinct CDR3 sequences, 93% of which are singletons, and approximately 0.15% rests with the top ten. What was sequenced was CD4+ T cells from PBMCs. These receptors were taken from a human donor with Susac syndrome.

This sequence joins TRBV6-1 and TRBJ1-6; 9 bases are shared with TRBD1. The germline V gene has CDR1 MNHNS and CDR2 SASEGT. The CDR3 length is 16 residues. With 5 bases clipped from V and 5 bases from J, the junction kept 7 bases outside the gene matches. The CDR3 spells CASSTGQGGNNSPLHF. CDR3 in DNA: TGTGCCAGCAGTACGGGACAGGGAGGGAATAATTCACCCCTCCACTTT.

The chain uses TRBV5-1 and TRBJ2-1, with 12 bases aligning to TRBD2. Looked up from germline, CDR1 is SGHRS and CDR2 is YFSETQ. Trimming removed 3 bases from V and 6 bases from J; junction bases left unmatched: 7. The CDR3 has 16 amino acids. This CDR3 reads CASSSFLAGGPNEQFF. Written as DNA, the CDR3 is TGCGCCAGCAGCTCTTTTCTAGCGGGGGGGCCCAATGAGCAGTTCTTC.

The genes are TRBV27 and TRBJ1-5; tentative D call: TRBD1 (5 bases). The length of the CDR3 is 16 residues. Trimming took 5 bases from V and 3 from J, leaving 17 bases between them. Looked up from germline, CDR1 is MNHEY and CDR2 is SMNVEV (reference sequence). The CDR3 spells CASSRRGAALNQPQHF. The CDR3 nucleotides are TGTGCCAGCAGTCGTAGAGGGGCCGCTCTCAATCAGCCCCAGCATTTT.